What follows describes a single TCR beta chain. V lost 3 bases and J lost 1, with 12 bases in between. The CDR3 totals 15 residues. Germline V gives CDR1 SEHNR, CDR2 FQNEAQ (reference sequence). The data stem from a study of cytomegalovirus exposure and HLA in healthy donors. This PCR relied on a set of 60 Vbeta primers and 13 Jbeta primers. Using immunoSEQ multiplex PCR, the repertoire was profiled, and TCRdb retains in-frame clones only, with some absent. The table has 160,000 or so clones, approximately 80% seen once; the top ten hold about 13%. The sample taken for sequencing was PBMCs. The clonotype comes from a woman aged 45 to 65 in good health and CMV-seronegative. This chain connects TRBV7-9 to TRBJ2-5, with D perhaps TRBD2 (7 bases). CDR3 nucleotide sequence: TGTGCCAGCAGCTTCGGGGCGGGGGCCCAAGAGACCCAGTACTTC. It codes for CASSFGAGAQETQYF.